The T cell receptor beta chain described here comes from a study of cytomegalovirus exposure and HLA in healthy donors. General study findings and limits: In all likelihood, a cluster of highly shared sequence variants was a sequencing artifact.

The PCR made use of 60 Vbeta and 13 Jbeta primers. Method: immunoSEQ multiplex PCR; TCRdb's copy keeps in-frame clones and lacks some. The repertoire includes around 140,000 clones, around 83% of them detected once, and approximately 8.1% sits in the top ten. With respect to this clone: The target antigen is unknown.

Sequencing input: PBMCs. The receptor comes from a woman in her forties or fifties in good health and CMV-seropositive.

CDR3 region: CASSRTSGGYNEQFF. The CDR3 nucleotides read TGTGCCAGCAGTCGGACTAGCGGGGGATACAATGAGCAGTTCTTC. The gene calls are TRBV6-5 and TRBJ2-1; 13 bases map to TRBD2. The CDR3 is 15 amino acids. Germline V gene lookup returns CDR1 MNHEY and CDR2 SVGAGI. J was trimmed by 4 bases and V by 5 bases; bases with no gene match: 2.